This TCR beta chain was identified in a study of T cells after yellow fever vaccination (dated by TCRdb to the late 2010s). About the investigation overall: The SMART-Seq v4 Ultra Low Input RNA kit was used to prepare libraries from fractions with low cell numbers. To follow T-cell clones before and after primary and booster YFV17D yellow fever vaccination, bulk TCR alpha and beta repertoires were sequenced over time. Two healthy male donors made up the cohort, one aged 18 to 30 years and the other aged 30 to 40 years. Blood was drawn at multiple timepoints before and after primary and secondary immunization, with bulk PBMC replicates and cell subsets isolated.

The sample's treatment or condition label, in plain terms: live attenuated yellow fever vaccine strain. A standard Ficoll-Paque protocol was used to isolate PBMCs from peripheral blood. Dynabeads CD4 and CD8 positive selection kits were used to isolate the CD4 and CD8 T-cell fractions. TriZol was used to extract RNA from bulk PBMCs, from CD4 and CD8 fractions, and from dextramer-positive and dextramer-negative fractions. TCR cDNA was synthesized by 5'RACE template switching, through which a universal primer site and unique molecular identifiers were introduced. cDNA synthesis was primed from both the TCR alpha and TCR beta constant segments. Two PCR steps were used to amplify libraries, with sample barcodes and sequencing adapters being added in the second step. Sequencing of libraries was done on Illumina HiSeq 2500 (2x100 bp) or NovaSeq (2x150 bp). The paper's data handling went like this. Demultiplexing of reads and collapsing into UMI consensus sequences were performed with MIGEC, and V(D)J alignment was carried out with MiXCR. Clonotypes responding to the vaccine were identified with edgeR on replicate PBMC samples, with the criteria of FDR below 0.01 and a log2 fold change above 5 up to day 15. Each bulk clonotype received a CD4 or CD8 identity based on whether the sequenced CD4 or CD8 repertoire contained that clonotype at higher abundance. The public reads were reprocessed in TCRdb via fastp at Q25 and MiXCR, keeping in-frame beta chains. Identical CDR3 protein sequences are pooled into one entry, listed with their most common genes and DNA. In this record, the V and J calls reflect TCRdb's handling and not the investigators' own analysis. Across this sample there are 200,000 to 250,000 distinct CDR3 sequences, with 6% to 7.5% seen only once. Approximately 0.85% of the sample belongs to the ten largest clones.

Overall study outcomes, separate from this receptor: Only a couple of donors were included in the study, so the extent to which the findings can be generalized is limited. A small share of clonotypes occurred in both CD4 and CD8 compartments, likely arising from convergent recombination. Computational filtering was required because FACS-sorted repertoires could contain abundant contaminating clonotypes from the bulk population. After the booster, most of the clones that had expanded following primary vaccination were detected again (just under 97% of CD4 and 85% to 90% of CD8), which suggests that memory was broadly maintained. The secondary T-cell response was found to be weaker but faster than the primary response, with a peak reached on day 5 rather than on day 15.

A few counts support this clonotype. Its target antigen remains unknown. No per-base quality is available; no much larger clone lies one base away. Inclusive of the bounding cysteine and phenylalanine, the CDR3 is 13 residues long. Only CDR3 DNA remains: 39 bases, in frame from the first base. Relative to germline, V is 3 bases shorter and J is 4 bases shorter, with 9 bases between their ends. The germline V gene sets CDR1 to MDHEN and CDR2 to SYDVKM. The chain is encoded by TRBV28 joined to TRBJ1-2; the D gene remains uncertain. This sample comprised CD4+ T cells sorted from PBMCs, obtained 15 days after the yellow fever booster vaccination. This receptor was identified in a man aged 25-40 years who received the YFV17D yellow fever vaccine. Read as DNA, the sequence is TGTGCCAGCAGTTTGGGTCGGTCCTATGGCTACACCTTC. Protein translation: CASSLGRSYGYTF.